This TCR beta chain is from a study of cytomegalovirus exposure and HLA in healthy donors. Study-level results: DRB1 showed the most TCR associations and HLA-C the fewest in a later analysis, as rates varied by HLA locus. Analyses of presence and absence presupposed an approximately uniform sequencing depth across donors. The study flagged some 170 TCR beta chains as cytomegalovirus-associated. Accurate predictions that matched the HLA-A and HLA-B alleles of most subjects were reportedly made from TCR beta sequences.

For this clone: The target antigen is unknown.

The study ran its PCR with 60 Vbeta and 13 Jbeta primers. The method was immunoSEQ multiplex PCR; TCRdb's version includes in-frame clones alone and lacks a portion of them. The table records 150,000 to 200,000 clones, approximately 88% of them present only once. Germline CDR1 and CDR2: SNHLY and FYNNEI. The germline V and J ends were trimmed by 0 bases and 4 bases, with 7 bases remaining between them. This CDR3 has 14 residues. Sequenced: PBMCs. This sequence originates from a woman under 30 in good health and CMV-seronegative. This rearrangement joins TRBV2 to TRBJ1-5; tentative D call: TRBD1 (5 bases). CDR3 nucleotide sequence: TGTGCCAGCAGTGAAGCGGGGGGGAATCAGCCCCAGCATTTT. Protein sequence: CASSEAGGNQPQHF.